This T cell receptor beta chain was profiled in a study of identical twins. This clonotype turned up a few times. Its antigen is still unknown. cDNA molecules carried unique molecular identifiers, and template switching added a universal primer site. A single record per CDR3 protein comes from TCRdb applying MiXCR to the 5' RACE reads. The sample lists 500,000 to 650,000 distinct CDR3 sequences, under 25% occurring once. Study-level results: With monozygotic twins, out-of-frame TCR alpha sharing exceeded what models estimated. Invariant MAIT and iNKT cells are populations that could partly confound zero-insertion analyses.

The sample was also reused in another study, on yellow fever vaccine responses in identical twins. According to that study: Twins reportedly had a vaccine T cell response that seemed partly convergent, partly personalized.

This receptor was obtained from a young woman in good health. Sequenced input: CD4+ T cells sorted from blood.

CDR3 protein: CASRRGGGDTQYF. In DNA, the CDR3 is TGTGCCAGTCGTCGGGGGGGCGGAGATACGCAGTATTTT. This chain connects TRBV12-3 or TRBV12-4 to TRBJ2-3; 8 bases line up with TRBD2. The CDR3 runs to 13 residues. The V gene end was trimmed by 9 bases and the J gene end by 5 bases; junction bases not matched to a gene: 7.